This T cell receptor beta chain is from a study of cytomegalovirus exposure and HLA in healthy donors. Study summary: Earlier, 150 million to 200 million T cells were analyzed, and over 95 million unique TCR beta sequences were found among them.

The V gene lost 4 bases and the J gene lost 0 bases, with 10 bases spanning the gap. The CDR3 length is 15 residues. Looked up from germline, CDR1 is SSHAT and CDR2 is FNYEAQ (reference sequence). Amplification used 60 Vbeta primers and 13 Jbeta primers. Using immunoSEQ multiplex PCR, the repertoire was profiled, and TCRdb retains in-frame clones only, with some absent. This sample has roughly 98,000 clones; roughly 79% occur once, and the top ten carry more than 1.5%. About this clone: Its antigen is unknown.

Regarding the study as a whole: As was reported, the classifier diagnosed cytomegalovirus status with high specificity and sensitivity. In vitro assays verified that three CMV-associated chains recognized CMV antigens specifically. In a later analysis, a missense DCLRE1C variant was linked to TCR beta V- and J-gene trimming.

The source material was PBMCs. The chain employs TRBV7-7 and TRBJ2-1; D is perhaps TRBD1 (5 bases). The TCR was taken from a man in his forties in good health and CMV-seronegative. CDR3 protein: CASSSTASSYNEQFF. CDR3 bases: TGTGCCAGCAGCTCGACAGCGAGCTCCTACAATGAGCAGTTCTTC. The full variable domain, with the rest looked up from reference TRBV7-7 and TRBJ2-1, is GAGVSQSPRYKVTKRGQDVTLRCDPISSHATLYWYQQALGQGPEFLTYFNYEAQPDKSGLPSDRFSAERPEGSISTLTIQRTEQRDSAMYRCASSSTASSYNEQFFGPGTRLTVL.